This T cell receptor (beta chain) was obtained from a study of beta chain features in type 1 diabetes. As concerns this clone: The antigen remains unidentified.

Trimming pared 1 base from V and 4 bases from J, leaving 2 bases between. The CDR3 extends over 11 amino acids. The germline CDR1 and CDR2 sequences are ENHRY and SYGVKD. Study-level results: Fewer insertions but more deletions were seen at VDJ junctions in type 1 diabetes patients. The similarity of naive, central memory and Treg TCRB repertoires appeared greater among patients than among healthy donors.

The authors reverse transcribed all of the isolated RNA, so sequencing captured expressed TCRB transcripts. Measured with immunoSEQ multiplex PCR; TCRdb has only the in-frame clones, and not every one. Among about 240,000 clones listed, 25% to 35% were seen once. Sorted populations all exceeded 95% purity. The source of this sequence is a man in his thirties or forties in good health. V gene TRBV10-3 combines with J gene TRBJ2-7; the D is unclear. Sequenced input: central memory CD4+ T cells from blood. CDR3 coding DNA: TGTGCCATCAGTGAGTTGTACGAGCAGTACTTC. Protein: CAISELYEQYF.